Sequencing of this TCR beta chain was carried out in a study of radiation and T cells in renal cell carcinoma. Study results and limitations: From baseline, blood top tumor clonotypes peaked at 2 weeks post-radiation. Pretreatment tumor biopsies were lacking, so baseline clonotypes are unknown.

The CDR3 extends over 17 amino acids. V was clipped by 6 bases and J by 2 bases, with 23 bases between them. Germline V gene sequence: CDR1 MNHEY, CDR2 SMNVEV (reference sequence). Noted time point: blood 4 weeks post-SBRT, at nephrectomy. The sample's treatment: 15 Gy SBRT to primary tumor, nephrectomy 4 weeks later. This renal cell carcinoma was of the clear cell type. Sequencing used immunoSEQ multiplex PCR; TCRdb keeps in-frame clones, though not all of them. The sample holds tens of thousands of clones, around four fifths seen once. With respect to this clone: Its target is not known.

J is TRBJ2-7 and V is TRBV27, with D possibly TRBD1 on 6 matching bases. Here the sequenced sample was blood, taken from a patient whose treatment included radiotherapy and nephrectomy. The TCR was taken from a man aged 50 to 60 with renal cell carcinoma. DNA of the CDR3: TGTGCCAGCAGACTGTTGAGGGCCGGGACACATGCCTACGAGCAGTACTTC. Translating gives CASRLLRAGTHAYEQYF.